This T cell receptor beta chain came from a study of blood T cells in healthy people across ages. The second PCR ran roughly 6 to 11 cycles with a sample-barcoded 5' primer and J-beta primers. TCRdb redid the calling of the 5' RACE reads with MiXCR, one entry per CDR3 protein. The table records hundreds of thousands of distinct CDR3 sequences, over 40% of them present only once. V gave up 5 bases and J gave up 3 bases; unmatched junction bases: 6. Per germline, CDR1 MNHEY and CDR2 SMNVEV (reference sequence). The CDR3 totals 14 residues. The V and J genes are TRBV27 and TRBJ2-7; 8 bases map to TRBD2. This receptor was identified in an elderly man in good health. The sequenced material came from blood. The CDR3 protein is CASSQRESVYEQYF. The CDR3 bases are TGTGCCAGCAGTCAGCGGGAGAGCGTCTACGAGCAGTACTTC.